This T cell receptor (beta chain) was sequenced for a study of blood T cell repertoires in COVID-19. Study as a whole: The cDNA or gDNA used as material had been derived from T cells, B-cell-depleted T cells, or PBMCs.

Method: immunoSEQ multiplex PCR; TCRdb's copy keeps in-frame clones and lacks some. Counted here are about 330,000 clones, roughly 89% occurring once; the ten biggest clones make up more than 7.5%. The germline gives CDR1 KGHSH, CDR2 LQKENI. Trimming pared 6 bases from V and 1 base from J, leaving 12 bases between. CDR3 size: 14 residues. The sequenced sample consisted of peripheral blood. J is TRBJ2-5 and V is TRBV18; D possibly corresponds to TRBD1 (6 bases). The source of this sequence is a man under 40 with COVID-19, enrolled during active disease. CDR3 residues: CASSPGQIQETQYF. In DNA form, the CDR3 reads TGTGCCAGCTCCCCCGGACAGATCCAAGAGACCCAGTACTTC.